The 32 T cell receptor beta chains below come from one sample, sequenced in a study of metastatic and nonmetastatic thyroid tumors. Ahead of thyroid surgery, no patient had received treatment of any kind. TCRdb reprocessed the PCR reads via MiXCR. Among tens of thousands of clones listed, around 12% were seen once. The sequenced sample consisted of tumor tissue. Source of these receptors: a female donor with papillary thyroid cancer or a benign thyroid nodule (not recorded which). Some clones in this sample may be carry-over from other donors' samples.

There are many counts of this clone. The V call is TRBV27, the J call TRBJ1-5; maybe TRBD1 (6 bases). V was clipped by 4 bases and J by 4 bases, with 14 bases between them. Germline CDR1 MNHEY, CDR2 SMNVEV (reference sequence). This CDR3 has 15 amino acids. The CDR3 loop is CASSSAGVWNQPQHF. As DNA, the CDR3 is TGTGCCAGCAGTTCGGCAGGGGTTTGGAATCAGCCCCAGCATTTT.

This clone came up many times. The chain is built from TRBV5-5 and TRBJ2-3; D is tentatively TRBD1 or TRBD2 (5 bases each). The CDR3 length is 15 residues. V gave up 0 bases and J gave up 6 bases, with 14 bases separating them. Per the germline V gene, CDR1 is SGHKS and CDR2 is YYEKEE (reference sequence). The CDR3 DNA reads TGTGCCAGCAGCTTGGTAGGGTCATGGGGGGATACGCAGTATTTT. Translated: CASSLVGSWGDTQYF. The entire variable domain, with the rest obtained from reference TRBV5-5 and TRBJ2-3, is as follows: DAGVTQSPTHLIKTRGQQVTLRCSPISGHKSVSWYQQVLGQGPQFIFQYYEKEERGRGNFPDRFSARQFPNYSSELNVNALLLGDSALYLCASSLVGSWGDTQYFGPGTRLTVL.

Many counts were recorded for this clone. J is TRBJ1-2 and V is TRBV6-1, with TRBD1 matching 7 bases. There are 13 residues in the CDR3. CDR1 is MNHNS, CDR2 SASEGT, per germline. Germline trimming cut 6 bases from V and 3 bases from J; bases unmatched to any gene: 4. CDR3 sequence (DNA): TGTGCCAGCAGCCTACAGGGGTACTATGGCTACACCTTC. It encodes CASSLQGYYGYTF.

The sample holds a few counts of this clone. A clone one base away is much larger, so this may be a read error. The chain couples TRBV7-9 to TRBJ2-7; weak D call: TRBD1 (5 bases). V was shortened by 5 bases and J by 0 bases, with 14 bases between the two germline ends. CDR1 SEHNR and CDR2 FQNEAQ come from the germline V gene (reference sequence). CDR3 length: 15 amino acids. CDR3 loop: CASSGRVHGSYEQYF. The CDR3 DNA is TGTGCCAGCAGCGGCAGGGTCCACGGCTCCTACGAGCAGTACTTC.

The sample holds many counts of this clone. The genes are TRBV20-1 and TRBJ2-3, with D possibly matching TRBD2 (6 bases). The germline gives CDR1 DFQATT, CDR2 SNEGSKA (reference sequence). V lost 2 bases and J 3 bases, leaving 12 bases between the germline ends. This CDR3 is built from 14 residues. DNA of the CDR3: TGCAGTGCTAGACCACTAGCTGAAACAGATACGCAGTATTTT. Its protein product is CSARPLAETDTQYF.

The chain has TRBV30 and TRBJ1-1, with D tentatively TRBD1 (6 bases). CDR1 GTSNPN and CDR2 SVGIG come from the germline V gene (reference sequence). Between the trimmed V and J ends, which lost 3 bases and 3 bases, there was a span of 8 bases. This CDR3 has 12 amino acids. The CDR3 protein is CAWSGGHTEAFF. CDR3 DNA: TGTGCCTGGAGCGGGGGGCACACTGAAGCTTTCTTT.

This clone was seen repeatedly, ten times or more. The genes are TRBV6-2 or TRBV6-3 and TRBJ2-7, with D possibly matching TRBD2 (7 bases). The CDR3 extends over 14 amino acids. Trimming removed 7 bases at V and 7 bases at J, with 20 bases between. Germline V gene sequence: CDR1 MNHEY, CDR2 SVGEGT. As DNA, the CDR3 is TGTGCCAGCAACCACGGGGGGCGGGGAATGGAGCAGTACTTC. Amino acid sequence: CASNHGGRGMEQYF.

This clone was counted only a few times. A much larger clonotype is one base distant, so this may be a read error. The DNA of the CDR3 is TGTGCCAGCAGACCTCTAGCGGGCAAGAGCAAAAAAATTCAGTACTTC. It codes for CASRPLAGKSKKIQYF. V and J are TRBV27 and TRBJ2-4; 8 nucleotides line up with TRBD2. The germline V gene encodes CDR1 MNHEY and CDR2 SMNVEV (reference sequence). CDR3 length: 16 residues.

This clone was picked up many times. The chain links TRBV19 to TRBJ2-2; 13 bases line up with TRBD2. V shed 3 bases and J 9 bases; nucleotides not matched to a gene: 13. Per the germline V gene, CDR1 is LNHDA and CDR2 is SQIVND (reference sequence). The CDR3 totals 18 residues. The CDR3 region is CASSIRTSGRPPGRELFF. The CDR3 region has the DNA TGTGCCAGTAGTATCAGGACTAGCGGGAGACCCCCGGGCCGGGAGCTGTTTTTT.

V and J are TRBV6-6 and TRBJ1-1; tentatively, D is TRBD1 (5 bases). Germline V gene sequence: CDR1 MNHNY, CDR2 SVGAGI (reference sequence). This CDR3 comprises 15 residues. V was shortened by 2 bases and J by 10 bases, with 20 bases between the two germline ends. CDR3 nucleotides: TGTGCCAGCAGTTACCCTCGCAGGGACCCCATTGGAGCTTTCTTT. It specifies CASSYPRRDPIGAFF.

The chain couples TRBV24-1 to TRBJ2-3, with D possibly being TRBD2 (6 bases). Trimming took off 4 bases at V and 2 bases at J, with 15 bases between the two ends. This CDR3 has 16 residues. Looked up from germline, CDR1 is KGHDR and CDR2 is SFDVKD. DNA of the CDR3: TGTGCCACCAGTGACCCGACTAGTCCTATCACAGATACGCAGTATTTT. It encodes CATSDPTSPITDTQYF.

The table lists this clone with many counts. CDR3 protein: CASGTNGGTQYF. CDR3 sequence (DNA): TGTGCCAGCGGAACAAATGGGGGGACCCAGTACTTC. This chain links TRBV6-1 with TRBJ2-5, with D possibly called TRBD1 or TRBD2 (5 bases each). The V and J ends lost 8 bases and 7 bases respectively, with 14 bases between them. This CDR3 has 12 amino acids. Germline CDR1 is MNHNS and CDR2 is SASEGT.

In its sample, this clone was seen many times. This chain joins TRBV4-1 and TRBJ1-6, with 8 bases aligning to TRBD1. The V segment lost 5 bases and the J segment 5 bases; nucleotides outside the gene matches: 2. The CDR3 sequence is 14 residues long. The germline gives CDR1 MGHRA, CDR2 YSYEKL. The CDR3 DNA reads as TGCGCCAGCAGCTGGGGACAGGATAATTCACCCCTCCACTTT. It specifies CASSWGQDNSPLHF.

This clone was counted many times. V and J are TRBV30 and TRBJ1-1; D uncertain. Germline V CDR1 and CDR2: GTSNPN, SVGIG (reference sequence). This CDR3 is 13 amino acids long. The V and J ends lost 2 bases and 6 bases respectively, with 13 bases between them. DNA for the CDR3: TGTGCCTGGAGTTTTTTGGAAATCGCTGAAGCTTTCTTT. The encoded protein is CAWSFLEIAEAFF.

This clone occurred many times. The CDR3 sequence is CASSPYSRNQPQHF. The CDR3 nucleotides are TGTGCCAGCAGCCCTTATAGTAGGAATCAGCCCCAGCATTTT. The chain couples TRBV28 to TRBJ1-5, with D uncertain. This CDR3 is 14 amino acids long. Germline V gives CDR1 MDHEN, CDR2 SYDVKM. The V end lost 6 bases, the J end lost 4 bases, and 13 bases lay between the germline ends.

With regard to this clone: The junction departs from the called germline gene at one end, perhaps through a read error. The CDR3 DNA follows: TGCGCCAGCAGCCCCGGGACTAGCGGCTACAATGGGCAGTTCTTC. Translating it yields CASSPGTSGYNGQFF. The chain combines TRBV5-1 with TRBJ2-1; 11 nucleotides align to TRBD2. The germline gives CDR1 SGHRS, CDR2 YFSETQ. This CDR3 contains 15 residues.

In regard to this clone: A much bigger clone sits one base away, suggesting this may be a read error. The rearrangement joins TRBV27 to TRBJ2-5; a possible D gene is TRBD2 (6 bases). Germline CDR1 MNHEY, CDR2 SMNVEV (reference sequence). The CDR3 totals 12 residues. The CDR3 loop reads CASRRGGETKYF. The DNA for the CDR3 is TGTGCCAGCAGAAGAGGAGGGGAGACCAAGTACTTC.

This clone occurred many times. This chain links TRBV6-5 with TRBJ1-5; 7 positions agree with TRBD1. The trim removed 2 bases at V and 7 bases at J, leaving 8 bases unmatched. The length of the CDR3 is 15 residues. The germline gives CDR1 MNHEY, CDR2 SVGAGI. Here the CDR3 DNA reads TGTGCCAGCAGTTACACGACAGGGAACGACCAGCCCCAGCATTTT. This translates into CASSYTTGNDQPQHF.

This clone has a count of ten or more. Different DNA sequences within this sample yield the same CDR3. CDR3 sequence: CASNPSGGPGELFF. Written as DNA, the CDR3 is TGTGCCAGCAACCCTAGCGGGGGTCCCGGGGAGCTGTTTTTT. The chain carries TRBV12-3 or TRBV12-4 and TRBJ2-2; 10 bases map to TRBD2. The trim removed 7 bases at V and 6 bases at J, leaving 5 bases unmatched. The CDR3 runs to 14 residues.

This clone was seen many times. This sequence joins TRBV20-1 and TRBJ2-7; perhaps TRBD1 as D (6 bases). Trimming took 5 bases from V and 2 from J, leaving 10 bases between them. Germline V gene sequence: CDR1 DFQATT, CDR2 SNEGSKA (reference sequence). The CDR3 sequence is 12 residues long. In DNA, the CDR3 is TGCAGTGCTGAAGACAGGCCCTACGAGCAGTACTTC. It translates to CSAEDRPYEQYF.

This clone was seen more than once but under ten times. A much larger clone lies one base from this, so it may be a read error. The sample has other DNA sequences that encode this CDR3 too. The chain couples TRBV10-2 to TRBJ2-2; D call uncertain. The germline gives CDR1 WSHSY, CDR2 SAAADI. The CDR3 runs to 14 residues. DNA of the CDR3: TGCGCCAGCATAGCTAACGGATACACAGGGGAGCTGTTTTTT. It codes for CASIANGYTGELFF.

A few counts support this clone. Being one base from a much bigger clone, this may be a read error. The chain uses TRBV2 and TRBJ2-3; perhaps TRBD1 as D (6 bases). V was pared by 5 bases and J by 0 bases, with 12 bases between. CDR3 length equals 15 residues. Germline CDR1 reads SNHLY; CDR2 reads FYNNEI. Here the CDR3 DNA reads TGTGCCAGCAGTCTTCAAAGGGGGAGCACAGATACGCAGTATTTT. This translates into CASSLQRGSTDTQYF. Full variable domain (rest looked up from reference TRBV2 and TRBJ2-3): EPEVTQTPSHQVTQMGQEVILRCVPISNHLYFYWYRQILGQKVEFLVSFYNNEISEKSEIFDDQFSVERPDGSNFTLKIRSTKLEDSAMYFCASSLQRGSTDTQYFGPGTRLTVL.

Remarks on this clone: The junction departs from germline at one end; a sequencing error may be responsible. This chain connects TRBV7-2 to TRBJ2-7, with no clear D. The CDR3 is 14 amino acids. The germline gives CDR1 SGHTA, CDR2 FQGNSA. CDR3 nucleotides: TGCGCCAGCAGCTTAGTTGGGTCCTCCTACGAGCAGTACTTC. Its protein product is CASSLVGSSYEQYF.

This clone was observed many times. The CDR3 sequence is CASSLLGGVLQQFF. CDR3 DNA sequence: TGTGCCAGCAGTTTATTAGGGGGGGTCCTCCAGCAGTTCTTC. The chain couples TRBV28 to TRBJ2-1, with D possibly TRBD2 on 7 matching bases. Germline CDR1 reads MDHEN; CDR2 reads SYDVKM. Trimming left V 1 base short and J 11 bases short, with 15 bases between. This CDR3 is 14 amino acids long.

This clone came up many times. This chain links TRBV11-1 with TRBJ1-1; D gene ambiguous. Germline V gives CDR1 SGHAT, CDR2 FQDESV (reference sequence). The CDR3 consists of 14 residues. Deletions cut 3 bases from V and 0 bases from J, with 8 bases between. The CDR3 loop reads CASSLRAMNTEAFF. CDR3 bases: TGTGCCAGCAGCTTGAGGGCAATGAACACTGAAGCTTTCTTT. Full variable domain (missing parts from reference TRBV11-1 and TRBJ1-1): EAEVAQSPRYKITEKSQAVAFWCDPISGHATLYWYRQILGQGPELLVQFQDESVVDDSQLPKDRFSAERLKGVDSTLKIQPAELGDSAMYLCASSLRAMNTEAFFGQGTRLTVV.

This clone was observed at least ten times. Other DNA sequences in this specimen translate into the identical CDR3. This rearrangement joins TRBV7-9 to TRBJ2-1, with D unresolved. Germline V CDR1 and CDR2: SEHNR, FQNEAQ (reference sequence). The CDR3 is made up of 13 amino acids. Trimming took off 0 bases at V and 9 bases at J, with 9 bases between the two ends. The CDR3 protein is CASSLAINSEQFF. In DNA, the CDR3 is TGTGCCAGCAGCTTAGCAATCAATTCTGAGCAGTTCTTC.

The V gene is TRBV11-2, the J gene TRBJ2-5; 8 bases match TRBD1. The V and J ends lost 1 base and 1 base, in that order; junction bases with no gene match: 11. The CDR3 is 18 residues long. CDR1 and CDR2 (germline): SGHAT, FQNNGV. The CDR3 coding sequence is TGTGCCAGCAGCTTAGGCGATCCGGGACAGGCCATCCAAGAGACCCAGTACTTC. It is translated as CASSLGDPGQAIQETQYF.

This clone was counted many times. The chain has TRBV12-3 or TRBV12-4 and TRBJ2-1; TRBD1 aligns across 7 bases. The CDR3 spans 14 residues. The V segment lost 2 bases and the J segment 5 bases; nucleotides outside the gene matches: 3. CDR3 nucleotide sequence: TGTGCCAGCAGTTTAACCGACAGGGACAATGAGCAGTTCTTC. It is translated as CASSLTDRDNEQFF.

Points on this clone: A read error is possible here, since a much larger clone lies one base away. The chain joins TRBV11-2 to TRBJ2-1; 10 nucleotides match TRBD2. Germline V gives CDR1 SGHAT, CDR2 FQNNGV. The CDR3 contains 16 residues. CDR3 residues: CASTASGSLSYNEQSF. The CDR3 coding sequence is TGTGCCAGCACAGCTAGCGGGAGCCTATCCTACAATGAGCAGTCCTTC. The full variable domain, in which reference TRBV11-2 and TRBJ2-1 provide the parts outside the CDR3, is EAGVAQSPRYKIIEKRQSVAFWCNPISGHATLYWYQQILGQGPKLLIQFQNNGVVDDSQLPKDRFSAERLKGVDSTLKIQPAKLEDSAVYLCASTASGSLSYNEQSFGPGTRLTVL.

As concerns this clone: This may arise from a read error, as a much more abundant clone is one base away. This chain links TRBV27 with TRBJ1-5, with D maybe TRBD1 (6 bases). V lost 6 bases and J lost 4, with 16 bases in between. In germline, CDR1 is MNHEY, CDR2 SMNVEV (reference sequence). The CDR3 totals 15 residues. The CDR3 is CASSFAPGVNQPQHF. DNA for the CDR3: TGTGCCAGCAGCTTTGCCCCAGGGGTAAATCAGCCCCAGCATTTT.

Many counts were recorded for this clone. The J gene is TRBJ2-2, the V gene TRBV19, with 11 nucleotides matching TRBD1. Germline lookup yields CDR1 LNHDA and CDR2 SQIVND (reference sequence). The junction had 2 bases not matched to a gene; V was cut back by 9 bases and J by 5 bases. There are 13 residues in the CDR3. The CDR3 bases are TGTGCCAGCGGGACAGGGGGTACCGGGGAGCTGTTTTTT. Its translation is CASGTGGTGELFF.

Many counts were recorded for this clone. CDR3 in amino acids: CASAGDAQYF. CDR3 nucleotides: TGTGCCAGCGCGGGGGACGCGCAGTATTTT. This chain joins TRBV6-2 or TRBV6-3 and TRBJ2-3, with 7 bases fitting TRBD2. This CDR3 is 10 amino acids long. From germline, CDR1 is MNHEY and CDR2 SVGEGT. After removal of 8 bases from V and 10 bases from J, the junction contained 3 bases not matched to a gene.